The 23 T cell receptor beta chains below were found in one sample sequenced in a study of blood T cell repertoires in COVID-19. Only in-frame clones appear in the TCRdb table, and some are missing; sequencing was by immunoSEQ multiplex PCR. The table records around 250,000 clones, around 80% of them present only once. Sequenced input: PBMCs or T cells enriched from blood (not recorded which). These receptors originate from a man aged 25-45 years with acute COVID-19.

V is TRBV7-8 and J is TRBJ1-2; TRBD1 agrees at 9 bases. The V and J ends lost 5 bases and 8 bases, in that order; junction bases with no gene match: 12. This CDR3 is 15 amino acids long. The germline V gene encodes CDR1 SGHVS and CDR2 FQNEAQ. The CDR3 nucleotides are TGTGCCAGCAGCCCAAGGTTGGCACAGGGGGCCGGCTACACCTTC. This gives the protein CASSPRLAQGAGYTF.

A single count supports this clone. The gene calls are TRBV3-1 (or the pseudogene TRBV3-2) and TRBJ1-4; TRBD1 matches 9 bases. This CDR3 is 16 amino acids long. From germline, CDR1 is LGHDT and CDR2 YNNKEL (reference sequence). V gave up 2 bases and J gave up 4 bases; unmatched junction bases: 5. CDR3 nucleotides: TGTGCCAGCAGCCAACGAGGGACAGGGTATAATGAAAAACTGTTTTTT. Amino acids: CASSQRGTGYNEKLFF.

This chain joins TRBV19 and TRBJ2-2; 11 bases line up with TRBD1. The germline CDR1 and CDR2 sequences are LNHDA and SQIVND (reference sequence). With 5 bases clipped from V and 8 bases from J, the junction kept 4 bases outside the gene matches. The CDR3 runs to 14 residues. As DNA, the CDR3 is TGTGCCAGTAGTGGGGACAGGGGGATGGGGGAGCTGTTTTTT. Protein sequence: CASSGDRGMGELFF.

This rearrangement joins TRBV6-5 to TRBJ1-1; D is ambiguous. This CDR3 is 12 amino acids long. V lost 6 bases, J lost 1 base, and 6 bases lay in between. From germline, CDR1 is MNHEY and CDR2 SVGAGI. DNA for the CDR3: TGTGCCAGCAGAACCAGGAACACTGAAGCTTTCTTT. It encodes CASRTRNTEAFF.

V and J are TRBV12-3 or TRBV12-4 and TRBJ2-5; no firm D call. Trimming left V 3 bases short and J 5 bases short, with 10 bases between. The CDR3 contains 13 residues. CDR3 protein: CASSFIPRETQYF. In DNA, the CDR3 is TGTGCCAGCAGTTTTATCCCCCGGGAGACCCAGTACTTC.

The chain carries TRBV18 and TRBJ1-2; D perhaps matches TRBD1 (5 bases). The CDR3 spans 13 residues. In germline, CDR1 is KGHSH, CDR2 LQKENI. V lost 6 bases and J lost 6, with 14 bases in between. The CDR3 sequence: CASSGGADNGYTF. CDR3 sequence (DNA): TGTGCCAGCTCCGGCGGGGCAGATAATGGCTACACCTTC.

The chain couples TRBV30 to TRBJ2-2, with D tentatively TRBD2 (5 bases). V lost 3 bases, J lost 5 bases, and 16 bases lay in between. The V gene's germline CDR1 is GTSNPN and CDR2 SVGIG (reference sequence). The CDR3 contains 15 residues. The CDR3 protein is CAWRERRVGTGELFF. Written as DNA, the CDR3 is TGTGCCTGGAGAGAGAGGCGGGTCGGAACCGGGGAGCTGTTTTTT. The variable domain in full, with the rest retrieved from reference TRBV30 and TRBJ2-2, is SQTIHQWPATLVQPVGSPLSLECTVEGTSNPNLYWYRQAAGRGLQLLFYSVGIGQISSEVPQNLSASRPQDRQFILSSKKLLLSDSGFYLCAWRERRVGTGELFFGEGSRLTVL.

The chain has TRBV9 and TRBJ2-1, with 9 bases aligning to TRBD1. V shed 4 bases, J shed 6 bases, and the junction held 8 bases outside the gene matches. Per germline, CDR1 SGDLS and CDR2 YYNGEE. This CDR3 has 15 amino acids. The CDR3 DNA reads TGTGCCAGCAGCCCCCCGGGACAGGGTGGCAATGAGCAGTTCTTC. This sequence encodes CASSPPGQGGNEQFF.

This chain uses TRBV19 with TRBJ2-2; D might be TRBD1 (6 bases). This CDR3 contains 18 residues. Germline V CDR1 and CDR2: LNHDA, SQIVND (reference sequence). Deletions cut 1 base from V and 7 bases from J, with 22 bases between. This CDR3 reads CASSIGSFSQGTNGELFF. The DNA of the CDR3 is TGTGCCAGTAGTATAGGTAGTTTCTCCCAGGGGACGAACGGGGAGCTGTTTTTT.

V is TRBV6-1 and J is TRBJ2-7, with 9 bases identical to TRBD2. CDR3 length: 14 amino acids. CDR1 is MNHNS, CDR2 SASEGT, per germline. V shed 3 bases and J 5 bases; nucleotides not matched to a gene: 5. The CDR3 nucleotides read TGTGCCAGCAGTGACGGCGGGGGGGCCCACGAGCAGTACGTC. Its protein is CASSDGGGAHEQYV.

The chain has TRBV7-2 and TRBJ2-5, with 7 bases aligning to TRBD2. The V gene's germline CDR1 is SGHTA and CDR2 FQGNSA. This CDR3 spans 14 amino acids. Trimming cost V 3 bases and J 1 base; bases outside gene matches: 2. The CDR3 loop reads CASSFSGGQETQYF. The CDR3 nucleotides read TGTGCCAGCAGCTTCTCGGGGGGCCAAGAGACCCAGTACTTC.

This clone was detected many times. V and J are TRBV4-2 and TRBJ1-4; 8 positions agree with TRBD1. V trimming: 0 bases; J trimming: 7 bases; junction bases outside the gene matches: 7. There are 16 residues in the CDR3. Germline values: CDR1 LGHNA, CDR2 YNFKEQ. CDR3 sequence reads: CASSQEFGQGSEKLFF. CDR3 sequence (DNA): TGTGCCAGCAGCCAAGAGTTTGGACAGGGTTCTGAAAAACTGTTTTTT.

The chain has TRBV11-2 and TRBJ2-3; the match to TRBD1 covers 7 bases. The V segment lost 4 bases and the J segment 6 bases; nucleotides outside the gene matches: 7. From germline, CDR1 is SGHAT and CDR2 FQNNGV. The CDR3 contains 14 residues. The CDR3 sequence is CASSSTGVGDTQYF. The CDR3 region has the DNA TGTGCCAGCAGCTCAACAGGGGTCGGGGATACGCAGTATTTT.

This clone was seen a handful of times. V is TRBV5-1 and J is TRBJ1-3; D uncertain. CDR1 is SGHRS and CDR2 is YFSETQ in the germline V gene. Between the trimmed V and J ends, which lost 0 bases and 0 bases, there was a span of 7 bases. CDR3 length equals 15 residues. The CDR3, as DNA: TGCGCCAGCAGCTTGGGACATCCCTCTGGAAACACCATATATTTT. This sequence encodes CASSLGHPSGNTIYF. The full variable domain, in which reference TRBV5-1 and TRBJ1-3 provide the parts outside the CDR3, is KAGVTQTPRYLIKTRGQQVTLSCSPISGHRSVSWYQQTPGQGLQFLFEYFSETQRNKGNFPGRFSGRQFSNSRSEMNVSTLELGDSALYLCASSLGHPSGNTIYFGEGSWLTVV.

V gene TRBV24-1 combines with J gene TRBJ1-6; no reliable D call. Germline CDR1 is KGHDR and CDR2 is SFDVKD. The CDR3 extends over 12 amino acids. Trimming took 3 bases from V and 14 from J, leaving 10 bases between them. This CDR3 is CATSDGKGALHF. DNA of the CDR3: TGTGCCACCAGTGATGGTAAAGGAGCCCTCCACTTT.

The CDR3 sequence is CSATGSGQPQHF. The CDR3 DNA sequence: TGCAGCGCTACAGGGTCCGGACAGCCCCAGCATTTT. The chain uses TRBV29-1 and TRBJ1-5, with D tentatively TRBD1 (6 bases). Between the trimmed V and J ends, which lost 7 bases and 7 bases, there was a span of 14 bases. Germline CDR1 and CDR2: SQVTM and ANQGSEA. The CDR3 sequence is 12 residues long.

The V gene is TRBV5-1, the J gene TRBJ1-3, with 8 bases matching TRBD1. Per germline, CDR1 SGHRS and CDR2 YFSETQ. The CDR3 has 17 residues. Trimming took 0 bases from V and 1 from J; bases not matched to a gene: 6. The CDR3 loop is CASSLGTGRVSGNTIYF. The CDR3 DNA reads TGCGCCAGCAGCTTGGGGACAGGGCGGGTTTCTGGAAACACCATATATTTT.

The chain employs TRBV24-1 and TRBJ2-3; TRBD2 aligns across 11 bases. Germline V gives CDR1 KGHDR, CDR2 SFDVKD. The J segment lost 1 base and the V segment lost 2 bases, leaving 4 bases of the junction unmatched. CDR3 length: 17 amino acids. CDR3 sequence: CATSDWLLAGGTDTQYF. The CDR3 DNA is TGTGCCACCAGTGATTGGTTACTAGCGGGGGGCACAGATACGCAGTATTTT.

This chain uses TRBV18 with TRBJ1-1, with 8 bases fitting TRBD1. Germline V gene lookup returns CDR1 KGHSH and CDR2 LQKENI. V was pared by 6 bases and J by 4 bases, with 1 base of the junction left unmatched. The CDR3 has 12 residues. The CDR3 protein is CASSTGGTEAFF. The CDR3 nucleotides read TGTGCCAGCTCCACAGGGGGCACTGAAGCTTTCTTT.

The V gene is TRBV4-1, the J gene TRBJ1-3; no reliable D call. This CDR3 contains 16 residues. Per germline, CDR1 MGHRA and CDR2 YSYEKL. Trimming removed 0 bases from V and 7 bases from J, with 16 bases in between. The CDR3 DNA is TGCGCCAGCAGCCAAGAGGCCAGCGCTTCGGGGAACACCATATATTTT. Translation gives CASSQEASASGNTIYF.

Concerning this clone: One end of the junction fails to match germline, which may point to a read error. This CDR3 reads CASSLKLVDTDTQYF. The CDR3 nucleotides are TGTGCCAGCAGCTTAAAACTAGTCGACACAGATACGCAGTATTTT. V usage is TRBV5-1 and J usage is TRBJ2-3; D is perhaps TRBD2 (5 bases). This CDR3 region has 15 residues. Germline assignment: CDR1 SGHRS and CDR2 YFSETQ.

This clone was found a few times. This chain joins TRBV10-3 and TRBJ2-1, with D possibly matching TRBD1 (6 bases). The CDR3 totals 14 residues. Per the germline V gene, CDR1 is ENHRY and CDR2 is SYGVKD. V was trimmed by 10 bases and J by 5 bases, leaving 18 bases between them. The CDR3 sequence: CATRTDQKDNEQFF. The CDR3 bases are TGTGCCACACGGACAGATCAAAAAGACAATGAGCAGTTCTTC.

In its sample, this clone was seen once. The chain carries TRBV7-9 and TRBJ1-6, with TRBD1 matching 7 bases. The ends lost 1 base at V and 6 bases at J; junction bases unmatched: 3. The CDR3 contains 15 residues. CDR1 is SEHNR, CDR2 FQNEAQ, per germline (reference sequence). CDR3 region: CASSLEGQTNSPLHF. DNA for the CDR3: TGTGCCAGCAGCTTAGAGGGACAGACTAATTCACCCCTCCACTTT.